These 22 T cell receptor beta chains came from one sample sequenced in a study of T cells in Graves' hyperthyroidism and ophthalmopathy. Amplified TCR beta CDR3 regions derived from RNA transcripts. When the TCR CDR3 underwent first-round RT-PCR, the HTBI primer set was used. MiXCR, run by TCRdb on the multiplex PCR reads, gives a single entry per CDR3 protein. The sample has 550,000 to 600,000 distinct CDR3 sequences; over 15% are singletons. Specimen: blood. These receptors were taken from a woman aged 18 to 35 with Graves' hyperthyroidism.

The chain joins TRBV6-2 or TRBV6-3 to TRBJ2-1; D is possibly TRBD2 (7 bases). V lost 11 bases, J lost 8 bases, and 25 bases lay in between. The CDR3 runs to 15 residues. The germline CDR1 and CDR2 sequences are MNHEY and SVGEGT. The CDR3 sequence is CAGVPTLEGGHEQFF. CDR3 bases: TGTGCCGGCGTCCCGACTTTGGAGGGGGGGCATGAGCAGTTCTTC.

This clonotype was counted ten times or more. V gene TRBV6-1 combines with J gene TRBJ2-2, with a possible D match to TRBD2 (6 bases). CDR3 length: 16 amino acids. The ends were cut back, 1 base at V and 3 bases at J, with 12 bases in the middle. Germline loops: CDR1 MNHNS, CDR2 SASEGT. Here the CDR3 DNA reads TGTGCCAGCAGTGAAGGGAGGGGAAGGTACACCGGGGAGCTGTTTTTT. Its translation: CASSEGRGRYTGELFF.

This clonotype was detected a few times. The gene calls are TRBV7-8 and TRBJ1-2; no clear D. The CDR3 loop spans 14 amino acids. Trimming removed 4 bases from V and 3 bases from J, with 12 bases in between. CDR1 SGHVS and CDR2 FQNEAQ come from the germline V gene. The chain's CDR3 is CASSSAGVDYGYTF. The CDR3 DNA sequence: TGTGCCAGCAGCTCCGCTGGGGTTGACTATGGCTACACCTTC.

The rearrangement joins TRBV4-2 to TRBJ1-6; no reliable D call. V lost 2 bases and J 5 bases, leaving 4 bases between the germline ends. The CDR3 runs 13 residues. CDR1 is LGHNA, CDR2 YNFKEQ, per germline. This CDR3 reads CASSQMDNSPLHF. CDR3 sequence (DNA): TGTGCCAGCAGCCAAATGGATAATTCACCCCTCCACTTT.

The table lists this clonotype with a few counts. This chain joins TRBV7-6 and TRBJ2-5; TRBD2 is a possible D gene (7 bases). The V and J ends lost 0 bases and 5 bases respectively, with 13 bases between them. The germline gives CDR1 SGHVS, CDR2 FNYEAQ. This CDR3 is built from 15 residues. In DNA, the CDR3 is TGTGCCAGCAGCTTAGCGGGGGGGCCCGAGGAGACCCAGTACTTC. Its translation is CASSLAGGPEETQYF.

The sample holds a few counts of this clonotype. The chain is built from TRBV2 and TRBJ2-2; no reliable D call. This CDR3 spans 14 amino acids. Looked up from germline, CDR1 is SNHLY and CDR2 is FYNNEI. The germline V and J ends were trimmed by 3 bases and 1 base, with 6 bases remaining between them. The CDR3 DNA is TGTGCCAGCAGTGATTGGGGGAACACCGGGGAGCTGTTTTTT. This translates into CASSDWGNTGELFF.

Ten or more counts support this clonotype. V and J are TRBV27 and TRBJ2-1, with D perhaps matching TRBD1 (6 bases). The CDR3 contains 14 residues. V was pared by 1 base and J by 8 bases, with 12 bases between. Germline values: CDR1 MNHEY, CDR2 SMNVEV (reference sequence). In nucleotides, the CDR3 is TGTGCCAGCAGTTTATGGGGGCCCCGGGATGAGCAGTTCTTC. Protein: CASSLWGPRDEQFF.

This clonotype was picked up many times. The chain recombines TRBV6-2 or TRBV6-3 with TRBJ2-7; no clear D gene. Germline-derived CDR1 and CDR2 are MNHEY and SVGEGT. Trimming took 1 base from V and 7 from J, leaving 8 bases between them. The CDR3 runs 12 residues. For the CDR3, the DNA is TGTGCCAGCAGTTACTTTCCGGGTGAGCAGTACTTC. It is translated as CASSYFPGEQYF.

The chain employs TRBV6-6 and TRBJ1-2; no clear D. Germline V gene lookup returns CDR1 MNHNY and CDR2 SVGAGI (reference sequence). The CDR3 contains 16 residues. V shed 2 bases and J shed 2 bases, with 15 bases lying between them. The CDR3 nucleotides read TGTGCCAGCAGTTACCCCCCCCCCGACATCAACTATGGCTACACCTTC. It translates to CASSYPPPDINYGYTF.

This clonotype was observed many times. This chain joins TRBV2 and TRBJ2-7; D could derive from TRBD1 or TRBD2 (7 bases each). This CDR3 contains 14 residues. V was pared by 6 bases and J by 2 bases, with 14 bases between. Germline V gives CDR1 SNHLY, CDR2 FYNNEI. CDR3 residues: CASRSRGGTYEQYF. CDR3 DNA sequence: TGTGCCAGCAGATCCAGGGGGGGAACCTACGAGCAGTACTTC.

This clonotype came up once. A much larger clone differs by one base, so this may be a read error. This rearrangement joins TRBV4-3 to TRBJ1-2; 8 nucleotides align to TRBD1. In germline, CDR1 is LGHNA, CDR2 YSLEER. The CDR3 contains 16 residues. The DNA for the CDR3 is TGCGCCAGCAGCCAAGATGCCGCAGGGGGCGGCTATGGCTGCACCTTC. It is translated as CASSQDAAGGGYGCTF.

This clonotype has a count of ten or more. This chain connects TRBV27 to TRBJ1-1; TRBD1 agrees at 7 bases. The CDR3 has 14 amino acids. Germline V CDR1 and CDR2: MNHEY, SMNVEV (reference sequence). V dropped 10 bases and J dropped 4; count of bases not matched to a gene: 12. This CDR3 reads CANTDETGPTEAFF. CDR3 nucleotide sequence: TGTGCCAACACAGATGAGACAGGGCCCACTGAAGCTTTCTTT.

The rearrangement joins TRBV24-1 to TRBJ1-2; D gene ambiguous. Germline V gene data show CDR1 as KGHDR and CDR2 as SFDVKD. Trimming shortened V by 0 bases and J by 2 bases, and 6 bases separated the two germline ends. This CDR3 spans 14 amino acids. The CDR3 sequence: CATSDLTRNYGYTF. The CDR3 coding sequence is TGTGCCACCAGTGATTTGACCCGAAACTATGGCTACACCTTC.

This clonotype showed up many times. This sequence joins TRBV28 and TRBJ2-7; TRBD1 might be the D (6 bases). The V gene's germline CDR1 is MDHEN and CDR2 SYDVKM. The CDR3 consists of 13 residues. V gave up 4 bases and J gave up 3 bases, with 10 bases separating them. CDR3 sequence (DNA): TGTGCCAGCAGTTCCGGACAGCACTACGAGCAGTACTTC. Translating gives CASSSGQHYEQYF.

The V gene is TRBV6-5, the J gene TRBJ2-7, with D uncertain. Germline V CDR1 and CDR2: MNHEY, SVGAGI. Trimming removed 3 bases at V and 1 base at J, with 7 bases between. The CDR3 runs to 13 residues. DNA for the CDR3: TGTGCCAGCAGTTATATATCATCCTACGAGCAGTACTTC. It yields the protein CASSYISSYEQYF.

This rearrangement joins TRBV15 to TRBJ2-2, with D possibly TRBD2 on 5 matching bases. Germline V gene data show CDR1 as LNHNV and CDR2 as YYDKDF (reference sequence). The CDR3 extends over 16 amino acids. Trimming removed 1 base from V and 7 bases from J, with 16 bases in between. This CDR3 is CATSRASASRGGELFF. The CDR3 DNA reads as TGTGCCACCAGCAGAGCTTCGGCTAGCCGGGGCGGGGAGCTGTTTTTT.

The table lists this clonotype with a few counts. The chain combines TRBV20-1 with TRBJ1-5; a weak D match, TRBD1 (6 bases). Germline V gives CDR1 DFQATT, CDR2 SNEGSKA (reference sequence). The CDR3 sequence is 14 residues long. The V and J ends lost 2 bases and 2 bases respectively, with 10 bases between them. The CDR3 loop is CSARWTVGNQPQHF. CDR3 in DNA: TGCAGTGCTAGATGGACAGTGGGCAATCAGCCCCAGCATTTT.

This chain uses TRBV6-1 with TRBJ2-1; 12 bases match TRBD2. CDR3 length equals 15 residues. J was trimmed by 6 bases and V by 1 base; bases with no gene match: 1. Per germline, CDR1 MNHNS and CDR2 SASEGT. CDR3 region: CASSEVTSGGNEQFF. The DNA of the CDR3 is TGTGCCAGCAGTGAAGTGACTAGCGGGGGCAATGAGCAGTTCTTC.

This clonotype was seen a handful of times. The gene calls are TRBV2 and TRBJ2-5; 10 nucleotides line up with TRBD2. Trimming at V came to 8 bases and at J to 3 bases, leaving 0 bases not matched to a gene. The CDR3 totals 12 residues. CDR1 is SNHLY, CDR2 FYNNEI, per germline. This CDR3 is CASGLAEETQYF. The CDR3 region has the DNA TGTGCCAGCGGACTAGCGGAAGAGACCCAGTACTTC.

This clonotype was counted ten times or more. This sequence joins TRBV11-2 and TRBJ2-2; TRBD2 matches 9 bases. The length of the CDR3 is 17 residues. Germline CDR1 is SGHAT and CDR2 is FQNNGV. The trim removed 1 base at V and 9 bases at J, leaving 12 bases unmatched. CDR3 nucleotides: TGTGCCAGCAGCTTAGTCTGGGCTACTAGCGGGCGGCGGGAGCTGTTTTTT. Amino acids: CASSLVWATSGRRELFF.

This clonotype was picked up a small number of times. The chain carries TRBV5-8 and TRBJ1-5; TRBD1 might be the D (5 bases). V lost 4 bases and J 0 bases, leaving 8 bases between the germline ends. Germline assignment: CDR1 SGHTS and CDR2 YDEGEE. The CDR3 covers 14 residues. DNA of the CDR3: TGTGCCAGCAGCGGAGACAGTAGCAATCAGCCCCAGCATTTT. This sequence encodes CASSGDSSNQPQHF. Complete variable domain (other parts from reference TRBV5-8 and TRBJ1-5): EAGVTQSPTHLIKTRGQQATLRCSPISGHTSVYWYQQALGLGLQFLLWYDEGEERNRGNFPPRFSGRQFPNYSSELNVNALELEDSALYLCASSGDSSNQPQHFGDGTRLSIL.

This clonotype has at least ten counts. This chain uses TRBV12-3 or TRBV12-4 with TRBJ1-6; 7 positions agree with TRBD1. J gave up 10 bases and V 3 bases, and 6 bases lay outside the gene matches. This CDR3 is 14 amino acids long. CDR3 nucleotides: TGTGCCAGCAGTTTCTCAGGGGGGATGTCACCCCTCCACTTT. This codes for CASSFSGGMSPLHF.